The rows below give T cell receptor beta chains drawn from one sample of a study of shared clonotypes between healthy human individuals. Method: immunoSEQ multiplex PCR; TCRdb's copy keeps in-frame clones and lacks some. The sample records approximately 440,000 clones, around 77% being singletons. Sequenced input: PBMCs. The receptor source for this set is a woman in her thirties or forties in good health. Some clones in this sample may be carry-over from other donors' samples. Both conserved end residues are part of each CDR3. The D gene is left open where the match is weak. Some rows mark clone size as missing; the rest say once, few, many or name a class of expanded clone.

cdr3_aa cdr3_nt v_call d_call j_call clone_size
CAYRILTVNTEAFF TGTGCCTACAGAATCCTGACGGTGAACACTGAAGCTTTCTTT TRBV30 . TRBJ1-1 .
CASDAGRAYGYTF TGTGCCAGTGATGCAGGGCGGGCCTATGGCTACACCTTC TRBV7-2 . TRBJ1-2 .
CATSVSSGVYNEQFF TGTGCCACCAGCGTCAGTAGTGGAGTTTACAATGAGCAGTTCTTC TRBV15 . TRBJ2-1 .
CASSMGLASYNEQFF TGTGCCAGTAGTATGGGACTAGCGTCCTACAATGAGCAGTTCTTC TRBV19 TRBD2 TRBJ2-1 few
CASSTLGRRHEQYF TGTGCCAGCTCCACCCTGGGACGTCGCCACGAGCAGTACTTC TRBV27 . TRBJ2-7 .
CASSLRSGLADNEQFF TGTGCCAGCAGCTTAAGGTCGGGGCTAGCAGACAATGAGCAGTTCTTC TRBV7-9 . TRBJ2-1 few
CASSTNEETANTGELFF TGTGCCAGCAGCACCAACGAAGAGACAGCGAACACCGGGGAGCTGTTTTTT TRBV7-6 . TRBJ2-2 .
CASSLTSGSLDEQYF TGCGCCAGCAGCCTGACTAGCGGGAGCCTAGACGAGCAGTACTTC TRBV5-1 TRBD2 TRBJ2-7 .
CASSVGSGSVTGELFF TGTGCCAGCAGCGTAGGAAGCGGGAGTGTGACCGGGGAGCTGTTTTTT TRBV9 TRBD2 TRBJ2-2 .
CASSAAGTGVYEQYF TGTGCCAGCAGCGCTGCCGGGACAGGGGTATACGAGCAGTACTTC TRBV9 TRBD1 TRBJ2-7 .
CATSRDHRGQNEKLFF TGTGCCACCAGCAGAGATCATAGGGGGCAGAATGAAAAACTGTTTTTT TRBV15 TRBD1 TRBJ1-4 .
CASRSTGTGEKNIQYF TGTGCCAGCAGATCTACCGGGACAGGGGAGAAAAACATTCAGTACTTC TRBV28 TRBD1 TRBJ2-4 .
CASGVAESYEQYF TGTGCCAGCGGAGTAGCGGAGAGCTACGAGCAGTACTTC TRBV7-9 . TRBJ2-7 .
CASSQDGQGREKLFF TGCGCCAGCAGCCAAGACGGCCAGGGGCGGGAAAAACTGTTTTTT TRBV4-3 . TRBJ1-4 .
CASSTLLAETDTQYF TGTGCCAGCAGCACATTACTAGCGGAAACAGATACGCAGTATTTT TRBV5-6 TRBD2 TRBJ2-3 .
CASSLSLGETQYF TGTGCCAGCAGCTTGAGTTTGGGAGAGACCCAGTACTTC TRBV5-6 . TRBJ2-5 .
CASMMGAGGPQTQYF TGTGCCAGCATGATGGGGGCGGGAGGGCCCCAGACCCAGTACTTC TRBV28 TRBD2 TRBJ2-5 few
CASSQTGASTDTQYF TGTGCCAGCAGTCAGACAGGGGCAAGCACAGATACGCAGTATTTT TRBV19 TRBD1 TRBJ2-3 .
CASSQAWGPYGYTF TGTGCCAGCAGCCAAGCTTGGGGGCCATATGGCTACACCTTC TRBV14 . TRBJ1-2 .
CASDGQGVAGANVLTF TGTGCCAGCGATGGACAGGGGGTAGCTGGGGCCAACGTCCTGACTTTC TRBV6-6 TRBD1 TRBJ2-6 once